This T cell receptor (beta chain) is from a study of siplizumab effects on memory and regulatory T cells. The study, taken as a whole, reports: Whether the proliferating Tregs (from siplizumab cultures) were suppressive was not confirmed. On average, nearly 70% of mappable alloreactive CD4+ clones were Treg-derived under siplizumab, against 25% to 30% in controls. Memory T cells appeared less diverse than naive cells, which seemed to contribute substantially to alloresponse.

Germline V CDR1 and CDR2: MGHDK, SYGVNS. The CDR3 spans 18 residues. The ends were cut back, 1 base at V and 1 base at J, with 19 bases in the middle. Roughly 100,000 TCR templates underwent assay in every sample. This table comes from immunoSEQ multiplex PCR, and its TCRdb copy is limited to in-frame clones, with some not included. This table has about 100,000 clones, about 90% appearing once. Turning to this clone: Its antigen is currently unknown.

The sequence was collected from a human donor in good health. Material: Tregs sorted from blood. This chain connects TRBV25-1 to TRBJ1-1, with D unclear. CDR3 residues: CASSEFGVCRQTNTEAFF. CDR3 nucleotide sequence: TGTGCCAGCAGTGAATTTGGGGTGTGTCGGCAGACGAACACTGAAGCTTTCTTT.